This T cell receptor (beta chain) was found in a study of blood T cell repertoires in COVID-19. For the study at large: COVID-19 samples, acute and convalescent, were from the United States, Italy and Spain. PBMCs, B-cell-depleted T cells, or T cells provided the cDNA or gDNA that made up the material.

This study enrolled people aged roughly 18 to 89 from approximately 25 US geographic areas. Participants were placed into cohorts based on the clinical history they reported. Profiled with immunoSEQ multiplex PCR; TCRdb holds only in-frame clones, not every one. The sample records 150,000 to 250,000 clones, approximately 86% being singletons. V gave up 4 bases and J gave up 4 bases; unmatched junction bases: 3. Germline V lookup: CDR1 SGHDN, CDR2 FVKESK. CDR3 length: 15 residues. This clone has just one count. The source material was PBMCs or T cells enriched from blood (not recorded which). This chain links TRBV14 with TRBJ2-5, with TRBD2 matching over 13 bases. This sequence originates from a woman aged 25 to 39 who had recovered from COVID-19. CDR3 sequence reads: CASSPTSGGGETQYF. The CDR3 DNA sequence: TGTGCCAGCAGCCCTACTAGCGGGGGGGGAGAGACCCAGTACTTC.